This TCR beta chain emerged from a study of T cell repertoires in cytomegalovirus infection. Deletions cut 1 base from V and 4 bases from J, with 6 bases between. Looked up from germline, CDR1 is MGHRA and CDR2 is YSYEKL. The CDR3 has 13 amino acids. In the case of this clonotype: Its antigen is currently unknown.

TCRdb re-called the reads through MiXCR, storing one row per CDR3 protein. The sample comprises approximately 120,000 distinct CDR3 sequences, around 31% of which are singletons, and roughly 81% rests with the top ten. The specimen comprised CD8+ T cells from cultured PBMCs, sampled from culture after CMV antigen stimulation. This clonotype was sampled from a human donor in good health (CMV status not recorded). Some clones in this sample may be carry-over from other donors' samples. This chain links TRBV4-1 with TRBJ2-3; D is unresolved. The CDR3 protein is CASSQVGSDTQYF. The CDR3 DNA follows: TGCGCCAGCAGCCAAGTTGGGTCAGATACGCAGTATTTT.